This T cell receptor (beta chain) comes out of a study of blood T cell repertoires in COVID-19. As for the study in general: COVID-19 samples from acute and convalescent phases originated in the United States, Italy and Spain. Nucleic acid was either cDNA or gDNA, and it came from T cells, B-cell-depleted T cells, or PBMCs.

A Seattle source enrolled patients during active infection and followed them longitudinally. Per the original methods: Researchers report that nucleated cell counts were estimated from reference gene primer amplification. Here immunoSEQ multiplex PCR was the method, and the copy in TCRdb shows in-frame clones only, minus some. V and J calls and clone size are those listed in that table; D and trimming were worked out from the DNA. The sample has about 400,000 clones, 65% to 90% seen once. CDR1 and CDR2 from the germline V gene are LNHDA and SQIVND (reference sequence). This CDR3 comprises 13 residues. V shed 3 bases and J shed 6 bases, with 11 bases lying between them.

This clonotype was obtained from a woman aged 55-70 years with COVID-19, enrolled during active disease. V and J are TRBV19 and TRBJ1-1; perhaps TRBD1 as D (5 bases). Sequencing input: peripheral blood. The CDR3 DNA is TGTGCCAGTAGTATGGTCGGGGGATCTGAAGCTTTCTTT. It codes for CASSMVGGSEAFF. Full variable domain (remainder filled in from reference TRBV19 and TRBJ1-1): DGGITQSPKYLFRKEGQNVTLSCEQNLNHDAMYWYRQDPGQGLRLIYYSQIVNDFQKGDIAEGYSVSREKKESFPLTVTSAQKNPTAFYLCASSMVGGSEAFFGQGTRLTVV.